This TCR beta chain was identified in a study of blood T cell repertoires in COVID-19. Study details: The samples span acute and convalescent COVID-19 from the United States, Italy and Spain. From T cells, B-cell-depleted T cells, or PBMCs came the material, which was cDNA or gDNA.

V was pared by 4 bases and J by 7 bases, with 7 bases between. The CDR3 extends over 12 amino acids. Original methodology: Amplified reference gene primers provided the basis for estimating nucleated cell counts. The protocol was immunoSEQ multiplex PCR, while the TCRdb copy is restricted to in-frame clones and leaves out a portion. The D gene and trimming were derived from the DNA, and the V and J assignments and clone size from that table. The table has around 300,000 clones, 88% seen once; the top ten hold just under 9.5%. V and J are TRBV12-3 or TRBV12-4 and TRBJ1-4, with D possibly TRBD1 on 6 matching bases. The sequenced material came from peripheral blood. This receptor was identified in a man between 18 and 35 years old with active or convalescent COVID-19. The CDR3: CASSWTAEKLFF. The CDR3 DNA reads TGTGCCAGCAGTTGGACAGCTGAAAAACTGTTTTTT.